This TCR beta chain is drawn from a study of cytomegalovirus exposure and HLA in healthy donors. Primers for the PCR totalled 60 Vbeta and 13 Jbeta. Sequencing used immunoSEQ multiplex PCR; TCRdb keeps in-frame clones, though not all of them. This repertoire shows about 98,000 clones, over 65% found once; its top ten account for 2.6%. Material: PBMCs. This TCR was recovered from a man aged 35-49 years in good health and CMV-seronegative.

CDR3: CASAGSGAGELFF. CDR3 DNA: TGTGCTAGCGCAGGATCGGGAGCCGGGGAGCTGTTTTTT. The V call is TRBV7-7, the J call TRBJ2-2; a weak D match, TRBD2 (6 bases). The CDR3 has 13 amino acids. Germline V gene data show CDR1 as SSHAT and CDR2 as FNYEAQ (reference sequence).